This T cell receptor (beta chain) was captured in a study of CD8+ T cells in alopecia areata. Across the whole study: Each day, treated patients took oral tofacitinib twice, at 5 to 10 mg per dose.

Once RNA had been extracted, it was reverse transcribed into cDNA to act as the sequencing template. TCRdb's copy holds only in-frame clones and misses some; the assay was immunoSEQ multiplex PCR. The sample lists 150,000 to 200,000 clones, approximately 50% occurring once. Germline CDR1 MGHDK, CDR2 SYGVNS. The CDR3 has 11 residues. V lost 8 bases, J lost 7 bases, and 0 bases stayed unmatched. The sample's treatment: oral pan-JAK inhibitor, 5-10 mg twice daily. Peripheral blood and lesional scalp punch biopsies were taken from alopecia areata patients. About this clone: The target antigen is unknown.

Study-wide results and caveats: Normal skin's resident alphabeta T cells are sequenced alongside lesional scalp T cells.

This sample comprised CD8+ T cells sorted from blood, obtained around week 54, from a patient treated with tofacitinib. The sequence came from a human donor with alopecia areata. The chain recombines TRBV25-1 with TRBJ1-1; the match to TRBD1 covers 11 bases. CDR3 nucleotides: TGTGCCAGCGGGACAGGGGGTGAAGCTTTCTTT. This sequence encodes CASGTGGEAFF.